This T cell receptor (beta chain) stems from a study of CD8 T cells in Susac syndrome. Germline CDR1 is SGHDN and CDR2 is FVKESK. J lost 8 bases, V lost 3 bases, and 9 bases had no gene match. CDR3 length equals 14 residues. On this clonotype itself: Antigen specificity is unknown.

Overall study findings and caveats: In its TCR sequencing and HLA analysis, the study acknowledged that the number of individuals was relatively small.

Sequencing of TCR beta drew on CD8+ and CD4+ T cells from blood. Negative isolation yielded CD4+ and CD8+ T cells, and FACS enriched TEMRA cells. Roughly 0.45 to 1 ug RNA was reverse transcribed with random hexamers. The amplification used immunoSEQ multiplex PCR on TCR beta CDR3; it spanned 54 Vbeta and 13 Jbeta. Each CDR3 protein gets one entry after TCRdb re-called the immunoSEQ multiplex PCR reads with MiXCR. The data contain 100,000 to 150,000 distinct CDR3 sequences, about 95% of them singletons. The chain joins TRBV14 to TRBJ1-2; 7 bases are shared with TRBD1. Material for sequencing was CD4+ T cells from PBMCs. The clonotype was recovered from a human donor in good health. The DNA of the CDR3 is TGTGCCAGCAGCCACTTGACAGGGCATGAGGGCTACACCTTC. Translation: CASSHLTGHEGYTF.